What follows is one T cell receptor (beta chain) and its context. CDR3 length: 16 amino acids. The data are from a study of blood T cell repertoires in COVID-19. Study-wide background: Collection of acute and convalescent COVID-19 samples took place in the United States, Italy and Spain. The cDNA or gDNA used as material had been derived from T cells, B-cell-depleted T cells, or PBMCs.

In the authors' workflow: Estimates of nucleated cell counts were drawn from the amplification of reference gene primers. Libraries were prepared by immunoSEQ multiplex PCR; TCRdb keeps only in-frame clonotypes and omits some of them. Clone size and the V and J calls come from that table; the DNA yielded D and trimming. The sample has approximately 200,000 clones, roughly 80% seen once. The clonotype was recovered from a woman in her sixties who had recovered from COVID-19. The sequencing input was peripheral blood. This rearrangement joins TRBV21-1 to TRBJ1-1; TRBD1, as called in the table, went unchecked against the DNA. TRBV21-1 is a pseudogene. The CDR3 sequence is CASSPPVSSGPVEAFF. The DNA of the CDR3 is TGTGCCAGCAGCCCCCCCGTCTCTTCAGGGCCCGTGGAAGCTTTCTTT.